The 5 T cell receptor beta chains below were found in one sample sequenced in a study of blood T cell repertoires in COVID-19. Profiled with immunoSEQ multiplex PCR; TCRdb holds only in-frame clones, not every one. Among about 160,000 clones listed, around 84% were seen once. Sequencing input: peripheral blood. The receptors derive from a woman in her forties or fifties with COVID-19, enrolled during active disease.

The chain links TRBV10-3 to TRBJ2-2, with 9 bases lining up with TRBD1. CDR1 and CDR2 (germline): ENHRY, SYGVKD. The length of the CDR3 is 15 residues. With 2 bases clipped from V and 4 bases from J, the junction kept 2 bases outside the gene matches. The CDR3 here is CAISETGQGTGELFF. In DNA, the CDR3 is TGTGCCATCAGTGAGACGGGACAGGGCACCGGGGAGCTGTTTTTT.

The J gene is TRBJ2-4, the V gene TRBV3-1 (or the pseudogene TRBV3-2), with D uncertain. Germline V gene data show CDR1 as LGHDT and CDR2 as YNNKEL (reference sequence). The V end was cut by 2 bases, the J end by 4 bases, with 18 bases between. This CDR3 region has 17 residues. The DNA of the CDR3 is TGTGCCAGCAGCCAACTCGGCAGCCATGACGGGAAAAACATTCAGTACTTC. Translating it yields CASSQLGSHDGKNIQYF.

The CDR3 protein is CASSPSSTKQPQHF. The CDR3 DNA sequence: TGTGCCAGCAGCCCCTCATCGACAAAGCAGCCCCAGCATTTT. The chain is built from TRBV9 and TRBJ1-5; no firm D call. The germline V gene encodes CDR1 SGDLS and CDR2 YYNGEE. There are 14 residues in the CDR3. Trimming shortened V by 4 bases and J by 7 bases, and 15 bases separated the two germline ends.

V is TRBV25-1 and J is TRBJ1-3; D gene ambiguous. The CDR3 has 15 residues. Trimming removed 1 base from V and 4 bases from J, with 11 bases in between. Germline V gives CDR1 MGHDK, CDR2 SYGVNS. Written as DNA, the CDR3 is TGTGCCAGCAGTGAATCCGCACTAGCAGGAAACACCATATATTTT. It yields the protein CASSESALAGNTIYF.

Written as DNA, the CDR3 is TGCGCCAGCAGATTACAGGGAGCGGGAAACACTGAAGCTTTCTTT. Translating it yields CASRLQGAGNTEAFF. This sequence joins TRBV5-1 and TRBJ1-1; D may be TRBD1 (6 bases). CDR3 length: 15 amino acids. The ends were cut back, 5 bases at V and 2 bases at J, with 16 bases in the middle. In germline, CDR1 is SGHRS, CDR2 YFSETQ.